Ten or more counts support the clone carrying this T cell receptor beta chain. Its antigen is unidentified. Molecules of cDNA were individually given unique molecular identifiers that were attached to them. MiXCR was run by TCRdb on the 5' RACE reads, yielding one entry per CDR3 protein. This table holds about 100,000 distinct CDR3 sequences, 9% to 14% found once. The data derive from a study of early T cells in non-severe SARS-CoV-2 infection. In the study overall: The study sequenced bulk RNA from unsorted whole blood, with chains unpaired.

Study-wide results and limits: VDJdb matching favored anti-spike CD8 responses, missing private and CD4 specificities.

Trimming took off 6 bases at V and 0 bases at J, with 12 bases between the two ends. The CDR3 is 14 residues long. This chain links TRBV12-3 or TRBV12-4 with TRBJ2-7; no firm D call. Sequencing was performed on whole blood. This clonotype was obtained from an adult who was a healthcare worker with PCR-confirmed SARS-CoV-2 infection or an uninfected control (not recorded which). The chain's CDR3 is CASSPSGYSYEQYF. CDR3 nucleotides: TGTGCCAGCAGCCCCAGTGGATACTCCTACGAGCAGTACTTC.